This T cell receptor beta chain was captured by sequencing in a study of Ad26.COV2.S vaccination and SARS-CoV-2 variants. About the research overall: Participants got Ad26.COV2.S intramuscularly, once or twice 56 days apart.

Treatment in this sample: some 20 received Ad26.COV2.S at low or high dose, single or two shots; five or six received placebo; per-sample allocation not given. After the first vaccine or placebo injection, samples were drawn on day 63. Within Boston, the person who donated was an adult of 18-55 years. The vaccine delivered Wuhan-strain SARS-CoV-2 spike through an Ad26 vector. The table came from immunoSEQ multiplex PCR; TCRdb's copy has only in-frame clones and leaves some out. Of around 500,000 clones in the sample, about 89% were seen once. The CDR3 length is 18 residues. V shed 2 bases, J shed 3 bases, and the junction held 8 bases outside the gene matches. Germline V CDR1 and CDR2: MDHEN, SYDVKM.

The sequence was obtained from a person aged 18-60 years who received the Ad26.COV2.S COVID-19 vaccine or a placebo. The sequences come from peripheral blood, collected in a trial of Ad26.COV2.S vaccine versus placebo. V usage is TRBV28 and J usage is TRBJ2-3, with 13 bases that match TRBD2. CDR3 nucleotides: TGTGCCAGCAGTTTACCTGGACTAGCGGGGGTCCTTACAGATACGCAGTATTTT. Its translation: CASSLPGLAGVLTDTQYF.